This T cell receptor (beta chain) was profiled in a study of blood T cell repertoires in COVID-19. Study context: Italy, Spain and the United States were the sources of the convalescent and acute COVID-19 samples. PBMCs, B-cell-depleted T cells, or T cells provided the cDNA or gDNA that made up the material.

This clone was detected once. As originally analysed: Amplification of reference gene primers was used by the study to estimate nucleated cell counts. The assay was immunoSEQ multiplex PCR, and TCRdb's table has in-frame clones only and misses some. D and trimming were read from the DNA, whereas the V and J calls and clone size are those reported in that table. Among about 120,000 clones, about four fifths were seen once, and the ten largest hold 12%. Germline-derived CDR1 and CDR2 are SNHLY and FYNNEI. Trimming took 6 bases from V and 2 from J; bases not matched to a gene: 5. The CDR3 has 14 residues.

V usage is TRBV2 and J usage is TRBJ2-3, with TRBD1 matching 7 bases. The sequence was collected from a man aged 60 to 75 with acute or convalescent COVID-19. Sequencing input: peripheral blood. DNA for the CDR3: TGTGCCAGCAGAAGGGACAGAAACACAGATACGCAGTATTTT. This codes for CASRRDRNTDTQYF. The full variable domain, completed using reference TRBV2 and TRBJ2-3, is EPEVTQTPSHQVTQMGQEVILRCVPISNHLYFYWYRQILGQKVEFLVSFYNNEISEKSEIFDDQFSVERPDGSNFTLKIRSTKLEDSAMYFCASRRDRNTDTQYFGPGTRLTVL.